These 31 T cell receptor beta chains came from one sample sequenced in a study of T cell responses to AZD1222 COVID-19 vaccine. Sequencing was performed with immunoSEQ multiplex PCR; in TCRdb, only in-frame clones are kept and a portion is missing. The sample gives 95,000 to 150,000 clones, 86% of which show up once; about 7.4% is in the top ten. Sequencing was performed on peripheral blood, taken on day 0 of AZD1222 vaccination. All receptors come from an adult in good health.

The V gene is TRBV2, the J gene TRBJ1-6; D might be TRBD1 (6 bases). CDR1 and CDR2 (germline): SNHLY, FYNNEI. V was trimmed by 6 bases and J by 5 bases, leaving 11 bases between them. The CDR3 runs 14 residues. The CDR3 here is CASSPRGHNSPLHF. In DNA form, the CDR3 reads TGTGCCAGCAGCCCCCGGGGGCATAATTCACCCCTCCACTTT.

This rearrangement joins TRBV9 to TRBJ2-7; 7 bases match TRBD2. Germline lookup yields CDR1 SGDLS and CDR2 YYNGEE. V gave up 1 base and J gave up 13 bases; unmatched junction bases: 8. The CDR3 is 12 amino acids. The CDR3 DNA reads as TGTGCCAGCAGCGTATATGGGGGGGACTTATACTTC. This gives the protein CASSVYGGDLYF.

The V gene is TRBV7-9, the J gene TRBJ1-2, with 7 nucleotides matching TRBD1. Trimming removed 6 bases from V and 9 bases from J; junction bases left unmatched: 16. The CDR3 runs 15 residues. Germline V gives CDR1 SEHNR, CDR2 FQNEAQ (reference sequence). CDR3 sequence (DNA): TGTGCCAGCAGGCCCGACAGGGAGATCGAGTTTAGCTACACCTTC. It translates to CASRPDREIEFSYTF.

The CDR3: CASRTGVGGNQPQHF. The CDR3 nucleotides read TGCGCCAGCCGAACAGGGGTCGGGGGTAATCAGCCCCAGCATTTT. The rearrangement links TRBV5-1 to TRBJ1-5; 7 bases are a match to TRBD1. This CDR3 contains 15 residues. Trimming took 7 bases from V and 4 from J; bases not matched to a gene: 11. Germline CDR1 SGHRS, CDR2 YFSETQ.

The gene calls are TRBV5-1 and TRBJ2-7, with TRBD1 identical over 8 bases. The trim removed 4 bases at V and 3 bases at J, leaving 6 bases unmatched. The CDR3 totals 14 residues. The V gene's germline CDR1 is SGHRS and CDR2 YFSETQ. CDR3 DNA: TGCGCCAGCAGCCTGACAGGGGTTGGCTACGAGCAGTACTTC. Translating it yields CASSLTGVGYEQYF.

A single count supports this clone. This chain uses TRBV12-5 with TRBJ1-5, with 9 nucleotides matching TRBD1. The CDR3 spans 13 residues. Germline assignment: CDR1 LGHNT and CDR2 FRNRAP. After removal of 6 bases from V and 9 bases from J, the junction contained 6 bases not matched to a gene. CDR3 region: CASGSGQGRPQHF. The DNA of the CDR3 is TGTGCTAGTGGCTCGGGACAGGGAAGGCCCCAGCATTTT.

The V call is TRBV28, the J call TRBJ1-1; D remains unclear. The CDR3 runs to 11 residues. Trimming left V 1 base short and J 10 bases short, with 7 bases between. Germline CDR1 reads MDHEN; CDR2 reads SYDVKM. The CDR3 nucleotides are TGTGCCAGCAGTTTATCACGGGGAGCTTTCTTT. As protein: CASSLSRGAFF.

The chain links TRBV2 to TRBJ2-5; TRBD1 matches at 7 bases. After removal of 7 bases from V and 2 bases from J, the junction contained 4 bases not matched to a gene. The CDR3 is 13 amino acids. Germline CDR1 reads SNHLY; CDR2 reads FYNNEI. The CDR3 region has the DNA TGTGCCAGCATGGGACAGCCACAAGAGACCCAGTACTTC. As protein: CASMGQPQETQYF.

The rearrangement uses TRBV19 and TRBJ2-1, with D perhaps given as TRBD1 or TRBD2 (6 bases each). The ends were cut back, 8 bases at V and 10 bases at J, with 9 bases in the middle. The CDR3 runs to 10 residues. Germline CDR1 is LNHDA and CDR2 is SQIVND (reference sequence). The CDR3 loop is CASGGGEQFF. CDR3 bases: TGTGCCAGTGGAGGGGGGGAGCAGTTCTTC.

The J gene is TRBJ1-1, the V gene TRBV3-1 (or the pseudogene TRBV3-2); D is unclear. From germline, CDR1 is LGHDT and CDR2 YNNKEL (reference sequence). This CDR3 has 14 residues. V lost 0 bases, J lost 1 base, and 6 bases lay in between. The CDR3 loop reads CASSQEPENTEAFF. The CDR3 nucleotides are TGTGCCAGCAGCCAAGAGCCGGAGAACACTGAAGCTTTCTTT.

The table lists this clone with a count of one. The V call is TRBV18, the J call TRBJ2-5; 7 nucleotides match TRBD2. With 5 bases clipped from V and 2 bases from J, the junction kept 5 bases outside the gene matches. The CDR3 is made up of 14 amino acids. From germline, CDR1 is KGHSH and CDR2 LQKENI. The CDR3 region is CASSTPGLQETQYF. The CDR3 DNA reads TGTGCCAGCTCAACCCCGGGACTACAAGAGACCCAGTACTTC. Based on the CDR3 plus reference TRBV18 and TRBJ2-5, the full variable domain is NAGVMQNPRHLVRRRGQEARLRCSPMKGHSHVYWYRQLPEEGLKFMVYLQKENIIDESGMPKERFSAEFPKEGPSILRIQQVVRGDSAAYFCASSTPGLQETQYFGPGTRLLVL.

The V gene is TRBV7-8, the J gene TRBJ2-1; TRBD2 matches 10 bases. From germline, CDR1 is SGHVS and CDR2 FQNEAQ. The CDR3 runs to 16 residues. J was trimmed by 8 bases and V by 2 bases; bases with no gene match: 9. CDR3 DNA sequence: TGTGCCAGCAGCTTACGGGTAGCGGGAGGCGGGGATGAGCAGTTCTTC. Translated, it gives CASSLRVAGGGDEQFF.

The DNA for the CDR3 is TGTGCCAGCAGCTTGGCTTGGACAGGGGGTAACAATGAGCAGTTCTTC. This encodes CASSLAWTGGNNEQFF. V is TRBV5-4 and J is TRBJ2-1; TRBD1 matches 10 bases. Germline loops: CDR1 SGHNT, CDR2 YYREEE (reference sequence). This CDR3 is built from 16 residues. J lost 5 bases, V lost 0 bases, and 5 bases had no gene match.

This chain uses TRBV19 with TRBJ1-1; D unclear. This CDR3 has 13 residues. CDR1 and CDR2 (germline): LNHDA, SQIVND (reference sequence). Between the trimmed V and J ends, which lost 8 bases and 1 base, there was a span of 11 bases. CDR3 protein: CASLNGRNTEAFF. In DNA, the CDR3 is TGTGCCAGTTTAAATGGTCGGAACACTGAAGCTTTCTTT. Combining the CDR3 with reference TRBV19 and TRBJ1-1 gives the whole variable domain DGGITQSPKYLFRKEGQNVTLSCEQNLNHDAMYWYRQDPGQGLRLIYYSQIVNDFQKGDIAEGYSVSREKKESFPLTVTSAQKNPTAFYLCASLNGRNTEAFFGQGTRLTVV.

The chain uses TRBV30 and TRBJ1-5; D is unclear. The CDR3 length is 12 residues. Germline CDR1 reads GTSNPN; CDR2 reads SVGIG (reference sequence). V was shortened by 3 bases and J by 9 bases, with 12 bases between the two germline ends. The CDR3 DNA reads TGTGCCTGGAGCCACTTGGGCCTGCCCCAGCATTTT. Protein: CAWSHLGLPQHF.

The V gene is TRBV11-2, the J gene TRBJ1-5, with D unclear. Germline V gene lookup returns CDR1 SGHAT and CDR2 FQNNGV. CDR3 length equals 14 residues. The V end was cut by 0 bases, the J end by 3 bases, with 6 bases between. The CDR3 here is CASSLDGSNQPQHF. The CDR3 DNA is TGTGCCAGCAGCTTAGACGGGTCCAATCAGCCCCAGCATTTT. The full variable domain, with the rest looked up from reference TRBV11-2 and TRBJ1-5, is EAGVAQSPRYKIIEKRQSVAFWCNPISGHATLYWYQQILGQGPKLLIQFQNNGVVDDSQLPKDRFSAERLKGVDSTLKIQPAKLEDSAVYLCASSLDGSNQPQHFGDGTRLSIL.

The chain carries TRBV19 and TRBJ2-2; D not resolved. With 7 bases removed from V and 0 bases from J, the gap between germline ends came to 9 bases. CDR3 size: 14 residues. The germline CDR1 and CDR2 sequences are LNHDA and SQIVND (reference sequence). The CDR3 nucleotides are TGTGCCAGTACGGCCAGACCGAACACCGGGGAGCTGTTTTTT. It translates to CASTARPNTGELFF.

This clone has just a few counts. The V call is TRBV18, the J call TRBJ2-7; 7 nucleotides align to TRBD1. Losses at the gene ends were 3 bases for V and 6 bases for J; bases not matched to a gene: 8. This CDR3 is built from 14 residues. Germline CDR1 and CDR2: KGHSH and LQKENI. This CDR3 reads CASSPADREGEQYF. The CDR3 nucleotides read TGTGCCAGCTCACCCGCTGACAGGGAAGGCGAGCAGTACTTC.

This clone was detected only once. The chain uses TRBV6-2 or TRBV6-3 and TRBJ2-7, with unresolved D. V dropped 0 bases and J dropped 3 bases, with 6 bases sitting between them. The CDR3 loop spans 13 amino acids. The germline V gene has CDR1 MNHEY and CDR2 SVGEGT. The chain's CDR3 is CASSYSANYEQYF. DNA for the CDR3: TGTGCCAGCAGTTACTCGGCCAACTACGAGCAGTACTTC.

This chain links TRBV6-1 with TRBJ2-1; the match to TRBD2 covers 10 bases. The CDR3 loop spans 18 amino acids. Germline assignment: CDR1 MNHNS and CDR2 SASEGT. J lost 0 bases, V lost 6 bases, and 11 bases had no gene match. CDR3 DNA: TGTGCCAGCAGAGAAACTAGCGGGATTCCTCTCTCCTACAATGAGCAGTTCTTC. Its protein product is CASRETSGIPLSYNEQFF.

The chain couples TRBV7-6 to TRBJ1-1, with unresolved D. The CDR3 runs 15 residues. Trimming removed 5 bases at V and 4 bases at J, with 17 bases between. The germline CDR1 and CDR2 sequences are SGHVS and FNYEAQ. The CDR3 sequence: CASSPFPSEGTEAFF. The CDR3 nucleotides are TGTGCCAGCAGCCCCTTCCCCTCGGAGGGCACTGAAGCTTTCTTT.

The chain joins TRBV6-4 to TRBJ2-7; D is undetermined. V lost 2 bases to trimming and J lost 2 bases, with 7 bases between them. Per the germline V gene, CDR1 is MRHNA and CDR2 is SNTAGT. There are 13 residues in the CDR3. CDR3 protein: CASSDGRTYEQYF. The CDR3 nucleotides are TGTGCCAGCAGTGACGGCAGAACCTACGAGCAGTACTTC.

V and J are TRBV5-8 and TRBJ2-5; 10 bases line up with TRBD2. The CDR3 runs 15 residues. V shed 4 bases, J shed 3 bases, and the junction held 6 bases outside the gene matches. The germline V gene has CDR1 SGHTS and CDR2 YDEGEE. The CDR3 nucleotides are TGTGCCAGCAGCCGGGGAGCGGGGGGGGAAGAGACCCAGTACTTC. Translated, it gives CASSRGAGGEETQYF.

The chain has TRBV11-2 and TRBJ1-2; D is undetermined. The CDR3 length is 14 residues. CDR1 is SGHAT and CDR2 is FQNNGV in the germline V gene. Trimming took off 1 base at V and 4 bases at J, with 10 bases between the two ends. The CDR3 here is CASSLGDTIYGYTF. CDR3 coding DNA: TGTGCCAGCAGCTTAGGTGACACGATCTATGGCTACACCTTC.

This clone was recorded a few times. V and J are TRBV10-3 and TRBJ1-2; possibly TRBD1 for D (5 bases). Germline V gene lookup returns CDR1 ENHRY and CDR2 SYGVKD. V lost 4 bases to trimming and J lost 3 bases, with 15 bases between them. The CDR3 contains 15 residues. CDR3 DNA sequence: TGTGCCATCAGTGTCTCGAGGGGAGGAGACTATGGCTACACCTTC. It encodes CAISVSRGGDYGYTF.

The chain has TRBV11-2 and TRBJ2-1, with 10 bases fitting TRBD1. The CDR3 runs 14 residues. Germline V CDR1 and CDR2: SGHAT, FQNNGV. V dropped 5 bases and J dropped 6; count of bases not matched to a gene: 4. The CDR3 here is CASSARQGANEQFF. For the CDR3, the DNA is TGTGCCAGCAGCGCAAGACAGGGGGCCAATGAGCAGTTCTTC.

This sequence joins TRBV6-4 and TRBJ1-4, with D perhaps TRBD1 (6 bases). V was shortened by 6 bases and J by 5 bases, with 13 bases between the two germline ends. This CDR3 has 14 amino acids. Germline loops: CDR1 MRHNA, CDR2 SNTAGT. CDR3 residues: CASSPTGRNEKLFF. CDR3 nucleotides: TGTGCCAGCAGCCCGACAGGCCGAAATGAAAAACTGTTTTTT.

This clone was seen only once. This sequence joins TRBV6-5 and TRBJ2-5; 7 bases agree with TRBD2. Trimming at V came to 6 bases and at J to 4 bases, leaving 11 bases not matched to a gene. In germline, CDR1 is MNHEY, CDR2 SVGAGI. The CDR3 sequence is 15 residues long. This chain's CDR3 is CASSRSAGGRETQYF. The DNA of the CDR3 is TGTGCCAGCAGCCGGAGCGCCGGGGGGAGAGAGACCCAGTACTTC.

This chain links TRBV2 with TRBJ1-1; 10 nucleotides line up with TRBD1. The length of the CDR3 is 15 residues. J gave up 5 bases and V 4 bases, and 7 bases lay outside the gene matches. Per the germline V gene, CDR1 is SNHLY and CDR2 is FYNNEI. CDR3 nucleotide sequence: TGTGCCAGCAGTGGGGACAGGGGAGGAGGGACTGAAGCTTTCTTT. Its translation: CASSGDRGGGTEAFF.

V and J are TRBV11-2 and TRBJ2-3; D unclear. Trimming stripped 3 bases from V and 3 bases from J, with 7 bases between. Per germline, CDR1 SGHAT and CDR2 FQNNGV. The CDR3 has 13 amino acids. The CDR3 DNA follows: TGTGCCAGCAGCTTTACCGCGACAGATACGCAGTATTTT. Protein sequence: CASSFTATDTQYF. The entire variable domain, with the rest obtained from reference TRBV11-2 and TRBJ2-3, is as follows: EAGVAQSPRYKIIEKRQSVAFWCNPISGHATLYWYQQILGQGPKLLIQFQNNGVVDDSQLPKDRFSAERLKGVDSTLKIQPAKLEDSAVYLCASSFTATDTQYFGPGTRLTVL.

The V call is TRBV27, the J call TRBJ1-1; TRBD1 might be the D (5 bases). The V gene's germline CDR1 is MNHEY and CDR2 SMNVEV (reference sequence). The CDR3 covers 15 residues. Trimming left V 2 bases short and J 5 bases short, with 15 bases between. CDR3 DNA sequence: TGTGCCAGCAGTTTAGGGCAGGGATTTCGGACTGAAGCTTTCTTT. This sequence encodes CASSLGQGFRTEAFF.